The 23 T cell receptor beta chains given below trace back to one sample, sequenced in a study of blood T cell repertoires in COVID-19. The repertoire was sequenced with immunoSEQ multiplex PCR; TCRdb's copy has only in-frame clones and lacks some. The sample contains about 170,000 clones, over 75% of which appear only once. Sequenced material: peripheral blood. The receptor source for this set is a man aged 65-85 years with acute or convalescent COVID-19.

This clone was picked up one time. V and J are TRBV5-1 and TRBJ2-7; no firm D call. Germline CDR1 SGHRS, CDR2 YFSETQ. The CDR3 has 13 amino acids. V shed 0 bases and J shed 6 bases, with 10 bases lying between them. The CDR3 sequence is CASSLAAYSEQYF. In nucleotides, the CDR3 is TGCGCCAGCAGCTTGGCCGCGTACTCCGAGCAGTACTTC.

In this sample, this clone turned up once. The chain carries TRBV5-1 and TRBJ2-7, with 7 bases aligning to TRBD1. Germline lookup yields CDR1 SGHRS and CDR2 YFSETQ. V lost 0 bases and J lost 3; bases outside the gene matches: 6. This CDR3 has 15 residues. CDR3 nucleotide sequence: TGCGCCAGCAGCTTGGGGCTAGGGACAGACTACGAGCAGTACTTC. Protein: CASSLGLGTDYEQYF.

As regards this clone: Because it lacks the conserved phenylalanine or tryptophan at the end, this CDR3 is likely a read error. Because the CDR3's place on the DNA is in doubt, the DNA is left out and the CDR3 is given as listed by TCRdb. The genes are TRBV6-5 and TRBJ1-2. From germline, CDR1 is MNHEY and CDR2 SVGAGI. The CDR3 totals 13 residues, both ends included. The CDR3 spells CASSSQPGGVLSS.

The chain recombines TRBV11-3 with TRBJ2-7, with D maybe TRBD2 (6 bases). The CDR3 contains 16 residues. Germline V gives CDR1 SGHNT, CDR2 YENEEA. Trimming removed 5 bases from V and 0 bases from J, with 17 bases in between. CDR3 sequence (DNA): TGTGCCAGCAGCCCTCGGGGGATGGGGTACTCCTACGAGCAGTACTTC. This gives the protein CASSPRGMGYSYEQYF. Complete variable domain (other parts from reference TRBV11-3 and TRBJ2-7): EAGVVQSPRYKIIEKKQPVAFWCNPISGHNTLYWYLQNLGQGPELLIRYENEEAVDDSQLPKDRFSAERLKGVDSTLKIQPAELGDSAVYLCASSPRGMGYSYEQYFGPGTRLTVT.

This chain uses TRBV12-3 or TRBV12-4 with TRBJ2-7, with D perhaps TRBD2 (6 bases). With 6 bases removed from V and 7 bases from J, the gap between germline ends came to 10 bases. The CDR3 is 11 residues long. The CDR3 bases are TGTGCCAGCAGGGGGGAGGTGGAGCAGTACTTC. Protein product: CASRGEVEQYF.

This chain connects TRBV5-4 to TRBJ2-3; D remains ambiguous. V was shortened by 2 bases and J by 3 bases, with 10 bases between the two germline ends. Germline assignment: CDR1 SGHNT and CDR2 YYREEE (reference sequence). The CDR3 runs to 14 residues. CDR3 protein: CASSFEVATDTQYF. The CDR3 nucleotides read TGTGCCAGCAGCTTTGAAGTAGCTACAGATACGCAGTATTTT.

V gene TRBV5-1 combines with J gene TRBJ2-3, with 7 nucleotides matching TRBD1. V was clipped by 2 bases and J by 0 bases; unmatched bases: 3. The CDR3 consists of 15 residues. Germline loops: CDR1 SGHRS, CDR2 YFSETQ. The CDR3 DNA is TGCGCCAGCAGCTTTACAGGGGTTAGCACAGATACGCAGTATTTT. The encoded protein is CASSFTGVSTDTQYF. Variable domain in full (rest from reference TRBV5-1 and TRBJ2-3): KAGVTQTPRYLIKTRGQQVTLSCSPISGHRSVSWYQQTPGQGLQFLFEYFSETQRNKGNFPGRFSGRQFSNSRSEMNVSTLELGDSALYLCASSFTGVSTDTQYFGPGTRLTVL.

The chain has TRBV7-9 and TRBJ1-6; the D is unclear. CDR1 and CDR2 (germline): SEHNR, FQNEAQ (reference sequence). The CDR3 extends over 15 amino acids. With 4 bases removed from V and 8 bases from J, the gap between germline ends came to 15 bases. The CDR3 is CASSSTASWDSPLHF. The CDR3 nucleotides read TGTGCCAGCAGCTCGACTGCTTCTTGGGATTCACCCCTCCACTTT.

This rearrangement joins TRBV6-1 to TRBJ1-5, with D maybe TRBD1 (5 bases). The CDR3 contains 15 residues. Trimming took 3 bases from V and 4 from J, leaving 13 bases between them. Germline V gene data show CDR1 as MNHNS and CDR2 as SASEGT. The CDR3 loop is CASSEEGRANQPQHF. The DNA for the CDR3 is TGTGCCAGCAGTGAGGAGGGACGAGCAAATCAGCCCCAGCATTTT.

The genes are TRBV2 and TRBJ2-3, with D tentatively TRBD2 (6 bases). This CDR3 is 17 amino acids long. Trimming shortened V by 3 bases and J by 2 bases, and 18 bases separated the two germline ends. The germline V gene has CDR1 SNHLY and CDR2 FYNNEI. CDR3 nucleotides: TGTGCCAGCAGTGAGCAACGGGTGGGAGGTGACACAGATACGCAGTATTTT. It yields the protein CASSEQRVGGDTDTQYF.

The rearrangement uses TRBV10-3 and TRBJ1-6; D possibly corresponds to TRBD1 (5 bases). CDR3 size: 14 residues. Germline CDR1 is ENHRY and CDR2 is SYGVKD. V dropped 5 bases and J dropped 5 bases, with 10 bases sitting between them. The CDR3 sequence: CAISSTVDNSPLHF. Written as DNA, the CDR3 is TGTGCCATCAGTTCGACAGTCGATAATTCACCCCTCCACTTT.

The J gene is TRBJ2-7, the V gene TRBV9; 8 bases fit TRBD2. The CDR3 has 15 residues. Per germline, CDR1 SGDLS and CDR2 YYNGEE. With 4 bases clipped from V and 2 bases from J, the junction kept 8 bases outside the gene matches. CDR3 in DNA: TGTGCCAGCAGCCCTAGAGCGGGGGTCCCCTACGAGCAGTACTTC. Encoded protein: CASSPRAGVPYEQYF. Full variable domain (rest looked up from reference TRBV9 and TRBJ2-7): DSGVTQTPKHLITATGQRVTLRCSPRSGDLSVYWYQQSLDQGLQFLIQYYNGEERAKGNILERFSAQQFPDLHSELNLSSLELGDSALYFCASSPRAGVPYEQYFGPGTRLTVT.

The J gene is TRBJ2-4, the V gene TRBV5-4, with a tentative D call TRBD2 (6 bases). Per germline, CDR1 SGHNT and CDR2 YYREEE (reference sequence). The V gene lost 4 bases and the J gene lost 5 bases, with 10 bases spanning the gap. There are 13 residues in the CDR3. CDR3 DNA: TGTGCCAGCAGCCCCCCGGGGGAAAACATTCAGTACTTC. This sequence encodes CASSPPGENIQYF.

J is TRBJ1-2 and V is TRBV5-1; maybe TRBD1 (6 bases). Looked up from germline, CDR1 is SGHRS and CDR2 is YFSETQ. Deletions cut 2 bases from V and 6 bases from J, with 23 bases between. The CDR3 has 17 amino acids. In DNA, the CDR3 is TGCGCCAGCAGCTTTATTAAGACAGGCCCTGGGGAAAATGGCTACACCTTC. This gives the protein CASSFIKTGPGENGYTF.

As DNA, the CDR3 is TGTGCCAGCAGCCATAGGACAGGGGGCCAACGAGGACACGAGCAGTACTTC. Amino acids: CASSHRTGGQRGHEQYF. The chain is built from TRBV3-1 (or the pseudogene TRBV3-2) and TRBJ2-7, with 11 positions matching TRBD1. Trimming at V came to 3 bases and at J to 5 bases, leaving 12 bases not matched to a gene. Germline V gene lookup returns CDR1 LGHDT and CDR2 YNNKEL (reference sequence). The CDR3 has 17 amino acids.

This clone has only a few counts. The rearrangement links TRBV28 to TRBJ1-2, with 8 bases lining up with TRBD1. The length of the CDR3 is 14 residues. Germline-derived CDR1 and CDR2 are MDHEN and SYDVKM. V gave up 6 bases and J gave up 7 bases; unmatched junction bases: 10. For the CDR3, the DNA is TGTGCCAGCAGCCCCGGACAGGGTATCTTTGGCTACACCTTC. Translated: CASSPGQGIFGYTF.

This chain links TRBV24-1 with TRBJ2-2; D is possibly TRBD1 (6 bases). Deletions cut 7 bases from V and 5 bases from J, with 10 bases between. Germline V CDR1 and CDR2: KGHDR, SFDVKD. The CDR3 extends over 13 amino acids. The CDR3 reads CATSPQGTGELFF. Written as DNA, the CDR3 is TGTGCCACCAGCCCACAGGGAACCGGGGAGCTGTTTTTT.

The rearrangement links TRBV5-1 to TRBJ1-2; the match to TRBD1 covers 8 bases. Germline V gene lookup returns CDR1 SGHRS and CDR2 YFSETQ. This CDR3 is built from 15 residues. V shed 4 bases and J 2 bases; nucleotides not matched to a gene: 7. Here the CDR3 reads CASSTRTGMNYGYTF. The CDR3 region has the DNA TGCGCCAGCAGCACAAGGACAGGGATGAACTATGGCTACACCTTC. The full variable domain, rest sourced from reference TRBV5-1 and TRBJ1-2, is KAGVTQTPRYLIKTRGQQVTLSCSPISGHRSVSWYQQTPGQGLQFLFEYFSETQRNKGNFPGRFSGRQFSNSRSEMNVSTLELGDSALYLCASSTRTGMNYGYTFGSGTRLTVV.

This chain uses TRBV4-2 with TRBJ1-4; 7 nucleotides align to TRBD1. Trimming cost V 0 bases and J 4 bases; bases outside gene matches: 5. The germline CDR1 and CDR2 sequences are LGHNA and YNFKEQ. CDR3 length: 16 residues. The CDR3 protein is CASSQDPGQNNEKLFF. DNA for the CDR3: TGTGCCAGCAGCCAAGATCCGGGACAGAATAATGAAAAACTGTTTTTT.

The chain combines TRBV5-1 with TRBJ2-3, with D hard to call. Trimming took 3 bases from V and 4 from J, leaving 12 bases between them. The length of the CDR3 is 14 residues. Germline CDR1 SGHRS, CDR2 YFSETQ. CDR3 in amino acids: CASSSKAAADTQYF. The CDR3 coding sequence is TGCGCCAGCAGCTCCAAGGCGGCCGCAGATACGCAGTATTTT.

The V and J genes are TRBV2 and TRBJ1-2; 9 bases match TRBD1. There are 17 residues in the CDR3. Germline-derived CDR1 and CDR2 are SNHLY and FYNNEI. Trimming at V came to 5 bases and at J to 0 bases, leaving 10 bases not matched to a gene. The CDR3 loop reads CASSLRRDRVPNYGYTF. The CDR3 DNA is TGTGCCAGCAGTTTACGCCGGGACAGGGTACCTAACTATGGCTACACCTTC.

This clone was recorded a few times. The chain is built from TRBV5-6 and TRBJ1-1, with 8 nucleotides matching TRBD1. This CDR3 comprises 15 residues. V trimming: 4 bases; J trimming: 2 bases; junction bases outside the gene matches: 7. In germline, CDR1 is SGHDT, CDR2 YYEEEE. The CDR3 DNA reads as TGTGCCAGCAGCCCTAAGGACAGGGTCAACACTGAAGCTTTCTTT. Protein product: CASSPKDRVNTEAFF.

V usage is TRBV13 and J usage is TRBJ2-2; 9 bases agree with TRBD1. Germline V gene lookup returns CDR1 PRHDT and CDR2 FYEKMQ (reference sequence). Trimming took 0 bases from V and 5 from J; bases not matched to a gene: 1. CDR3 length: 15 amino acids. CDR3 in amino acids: CASSLGQGATGELFF. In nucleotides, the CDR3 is TGTGCCAGCAGCTTAGGACAGGGGGCGACCGGGGAGCTGTTTTTT.